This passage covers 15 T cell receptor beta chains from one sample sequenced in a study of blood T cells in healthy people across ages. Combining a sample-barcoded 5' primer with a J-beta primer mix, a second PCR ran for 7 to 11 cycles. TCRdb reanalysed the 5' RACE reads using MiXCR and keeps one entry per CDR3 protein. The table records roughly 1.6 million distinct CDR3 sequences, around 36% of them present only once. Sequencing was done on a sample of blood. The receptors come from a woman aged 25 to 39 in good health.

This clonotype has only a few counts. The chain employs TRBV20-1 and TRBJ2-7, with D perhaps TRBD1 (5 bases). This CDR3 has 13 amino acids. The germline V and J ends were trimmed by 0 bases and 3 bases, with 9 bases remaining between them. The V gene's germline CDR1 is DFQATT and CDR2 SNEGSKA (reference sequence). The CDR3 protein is CSAREGVGYEQYF. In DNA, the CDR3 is TGCAGTGCTAGAGAAGGGGTTGGCTACGAGCAGTACTTC.

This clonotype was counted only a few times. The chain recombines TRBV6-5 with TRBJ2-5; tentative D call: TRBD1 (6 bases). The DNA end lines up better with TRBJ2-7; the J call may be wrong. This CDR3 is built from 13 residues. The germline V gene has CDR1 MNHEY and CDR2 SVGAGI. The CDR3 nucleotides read TGTGCCAGCAGTCAGGGGAAGGCCTACGAGCAGTACTTC. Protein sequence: CASSQGKAYEQYF.

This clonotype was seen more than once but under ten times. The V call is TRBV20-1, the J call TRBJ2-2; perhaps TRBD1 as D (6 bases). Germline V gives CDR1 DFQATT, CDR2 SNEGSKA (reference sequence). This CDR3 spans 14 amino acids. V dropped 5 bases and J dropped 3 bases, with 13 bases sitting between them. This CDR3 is CSAYPGQDTGELFF. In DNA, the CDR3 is TGCAGTGCTTATCCGGGACAAGACACCGGGGAGCTGTTTTTT.

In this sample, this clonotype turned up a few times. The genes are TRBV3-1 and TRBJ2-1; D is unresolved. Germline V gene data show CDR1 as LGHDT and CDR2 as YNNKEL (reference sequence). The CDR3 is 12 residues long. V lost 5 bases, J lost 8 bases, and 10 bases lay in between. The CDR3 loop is CASSYLRDEQFF. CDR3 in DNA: TGTGCCAGCAGCTATCTGCGCGATGAGCAGTTCTTC.

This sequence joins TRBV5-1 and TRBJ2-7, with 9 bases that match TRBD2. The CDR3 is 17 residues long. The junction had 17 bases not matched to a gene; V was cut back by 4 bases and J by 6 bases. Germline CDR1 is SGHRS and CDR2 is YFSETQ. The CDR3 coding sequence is TGCGCCAGCAGCCCGGACCCATTAGCGGGAGTGCTTGGCGAGCAGTACTTC. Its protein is CASSPDPLAGVLGEQYF.

The CDR3 DNA sequence: TGTGCCAGCAGCTTGTTGAGGGATGAGCAGTTCTTC. Encoded protein: CASSLLRDEQFF. V usage is TRBV7-3 and J usage is TRBJ2-1, with D possibly TRBD2 on 5 matching bases. This CDR3 has 12 residues. The V gene's germline CDR1 is SGHTA and CDR2 FQGTGA. The V and J ends lost 3 bases and 8 bases respectively, with 8 bases between them.

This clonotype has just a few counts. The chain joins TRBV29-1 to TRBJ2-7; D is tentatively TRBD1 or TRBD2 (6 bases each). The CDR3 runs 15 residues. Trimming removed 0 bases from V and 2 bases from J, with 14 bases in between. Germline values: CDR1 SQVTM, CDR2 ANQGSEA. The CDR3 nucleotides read TGCAGCGTTGAAGATTTCCGGGGGCCCCCCTACGAGCAGTACTTC. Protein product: CSVEDFRGPPYEQYF.

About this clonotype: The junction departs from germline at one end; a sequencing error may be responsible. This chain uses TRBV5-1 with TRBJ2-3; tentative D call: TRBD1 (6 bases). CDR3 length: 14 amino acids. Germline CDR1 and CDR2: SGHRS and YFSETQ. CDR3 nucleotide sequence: TGCGCCAGCAGCTTGGCCCGGCAGGGGAATACGCGGTATTTT. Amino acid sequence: CASSLARQGNTRYF.

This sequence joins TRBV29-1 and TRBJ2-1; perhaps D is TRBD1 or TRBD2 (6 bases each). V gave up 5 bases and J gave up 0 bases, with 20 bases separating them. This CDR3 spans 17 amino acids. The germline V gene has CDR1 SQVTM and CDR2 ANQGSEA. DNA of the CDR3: TGCAGCGTTTACAAAGCGCAGGGGACTCTCTCCTACAATGAGCAGTTCTTC. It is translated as CSVYKAQGTLSYNEQFF.

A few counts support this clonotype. The chain's CDR3 is CAIQETGTQETQYF. The CDR3 coding sequence is TGTGCCATCCAGGAGACAGGGACTCAAGAGACCCAGTACTTC. This chain connects TRBV6-1 to TRBJ2-5, with D perhaps matching TRBD1 (7 bases). This CDR3 has 14 residues. The V gene lost 10 bases and the J gene lost 2 bases, with 17 bases spanning the gap. Germline V gives CDR1 MNHNS, CDR2 SASEGT.

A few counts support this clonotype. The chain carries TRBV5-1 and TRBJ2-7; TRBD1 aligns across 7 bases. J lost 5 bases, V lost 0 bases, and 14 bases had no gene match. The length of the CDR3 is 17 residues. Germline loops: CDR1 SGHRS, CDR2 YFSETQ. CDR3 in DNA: TGCGCCAGCAGCTTGGGCGGCCTGGGACAGCCGCGGAACGAGCAGTACTTC. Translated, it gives CASSLGGLGQPRNEQYF.

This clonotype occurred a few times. CDR3 sequence: CSAIPGQCEQYF. Here the CDR3 DNA reads TGCAGTGCCATCCCGGGACAATGCGAGCAGTACTTC. The chain joins TRBV20-1 to TRBJ2-7; D perhaps matches TRBD1 (6 bases). V gave up 6 bases and J gave up 6 bases, with 15 bases separating them. The CDR3 totals 12 residues. Per germline, CDR1 DFQATT and CDR2 SNEGSKA (reference sequence).

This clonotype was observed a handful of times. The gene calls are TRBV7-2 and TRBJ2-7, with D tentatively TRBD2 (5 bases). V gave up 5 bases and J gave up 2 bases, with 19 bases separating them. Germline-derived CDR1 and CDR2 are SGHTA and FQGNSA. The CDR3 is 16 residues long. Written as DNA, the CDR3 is TGTGCCAGCAGCCCCCCGGGGATAGGTCAACCCTACGAGCAGTACTTC. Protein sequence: CASSPPGIGQPYEQYF.

CDR3 coding DNA: TGCGCCAGCAGCTTCTCTGACAGGACCCCGGAGGCTTTCTTT. Translation: CASSFSDRTPEAFF. The chain carries TRBV5-1 and TRBJ1-1, with D possibly matching TRBD1 (6 bases). Trimming pared 2 bases from V and 11 bases from J, leaving 19 bases between. The germline V gene has CDR1 SGHRS and CDR2 YFSETQ. The CDR3 is 14 amino acids.

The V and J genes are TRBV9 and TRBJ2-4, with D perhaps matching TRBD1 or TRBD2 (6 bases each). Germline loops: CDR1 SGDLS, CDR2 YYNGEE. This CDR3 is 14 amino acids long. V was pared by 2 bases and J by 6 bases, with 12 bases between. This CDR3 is CASSVGKGGNIQYF. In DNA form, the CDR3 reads TGTGCCAGCAGCGTCGGGAAGGGGGGAAACATTCAGTACTTC.